These T cell receptor beta chains were read from a single sample in a study of blood T cell repertoires in COVID-19. Only in-frame clones appear in the TCRdb table, and some are missing; sequencing was by immunoSEQ multiplex PCR. The sample holds under 250,000 clones, about four fifths seen once. Sample: peripheral blood. These TCRs come from a man under 40 who had recovered from COVID-19. Both conserved end residues are part of each CDR3. Each record gives: clone size, V gene, J gene, D gene, CDR3 protein, CDR3 DNA. A D gene is named only where the DNA matches it firmly. For some rows the clone size is stated as once, few or many, or as a class when expanded; others skip it.

clone size: -
V gene: TRBV11-3
J gene: TRBJ2-1
D gene: -
CDR3 protein: CASSTNSYNEQFF
CDR3 DNA: TGTGCCAGCAGTACTAATTCTTACAATGAGCAGTTCTTC

clone size: -
V gene: TRBV6-5
J gene: TRBJ1-6
D gene: -
CDR3 protein: CASISGATIHF
CDR3 DNA: TGTGCCAGCATCAGCGGAGCCACCATCCACTTT

clone size: once
V gene: TRBV9
J gene: TRBJ1-1
D gene: -
CDR3 protein: CASSVVSVNTEAFF
CDR3 DNA: TGTGCCAGCAGCGTAGTATCAGTGAACACTGAAGCTTTCTTT

clone size: -
V gene: TRBV3-1/TRBV3-2
J gene: TRBJ1-1
D gene: -
CDR3 protein: CASSAQQGNTEAFF
CDR3 DNA: TGTGCCAGCAGCGCCCAACAGGGGAACACTGAAGCTTTCTTT

clone size: -
V gene: TRBV11-2
J gene: TRBJ2-7
D gene: TRBD1
CDR3 protein: CASSQNPGQGRGDEYF
CDR3 DNA: TGTGCCAGCAGCCAAAATCCGGGACAGGGGAGGGGCGATGAGTACTTC

clone size: few
V gene: TRBV19
J gene: TRBJ2-1
D gene: -
CDR3 protein: CASSTGLARYNEQFF
CDR3 DNA: TGTGCCAGTAGTACTGGTCTAGCGCGTTACAATGAGCAGTTCTTC

clone size: -
V gene: TRBV19
J gene: TRBJ1-6
D gene: TRBD1
CDR3 protein: CASSGQGDSPLHF
CDR3 DNA: TGTGCCAGTAGCGGACAGGGGGATTCACCCCTCCACTTT

clone size: -
V gene: TRBV29-1
J gene: TRBJ2-3
D gene: -
CDR3 protein: CSASTGLHTDTQYF
CDR3 DNA: TGCAGCGCGTCAACGGGACTCCACACAGATACGCAGTATTTT

clone size: -
V gene: TRBV12-3/TRBV12-4
J gene: TRBJ1-2
D gene: -
CDR3 protein: CASSQGFGYTF
CDR3 DNA: TGTGCCAGCAGCCAGGGATTTGGCTACACCTTC

clone size: -
V gene: TRBV9
J gene: TRBJ1-1
D gene: TRBD1
CDR3 protein: CASNPQGASTEAFF
CDR3 DNA: TGTGCCAGCAACCCTCAGGGGGCGTCCACTGAAGCTTTCTTT

clone size: -
V gene: TRBV12-3/TRBV12-4
J gene: TRBJ1-3
D gene: -
CDR3 protein: CASSAYRNTIYF
CDR3 DNA: TGTGCCAGCAGTGCCTACCGAAACACCATATATTTT

clone size: -
V gene: TRBV18
J gene: TRBJ1-1
D gene: -
CDR3 protein: CASSPPMKGDTEAFF
CDR3 DNA: TGTGCCAGCTCACCTCCCATGAAGGGGGACACTGAAGCTTTCTTT

clone size: -
V gene: TRBV10-1
J gene: TRBJ2-7
D gene: -
CDR3 protein: CASSEVRGYEQYF
CDR3 DNA: TGCGCCAGCAGTGAGGTGAGGGGGTACGAGCAGTACTTC

clone size: -
V gene: TRBV5-4
J gene: TRBJ1-1
D gene: -
CDR3 protein: CASSSWTDGEAFF
CDR3 DNA: TGTGCCAGCAGCTCATGGACAGACGGTGAAGCTTTCTTT

clone size: -
V gene: TRBV7-9
J gene: TRBJ1-2
D gene: -
CDR3 protein: CASSLVGQGGYGYTF
CDR3 DNA: TGTGCCAGCAGCTTAGTGGGGCAGGGAGGTTATGGCTACACCTTC

clone size: -
V gene: TRBV20-1
J gene: TRBJ1-3
D gene: -
CDR3 protein: CSARQDYTIYF
CDR3 DNA: TGCAGTGCGCGACAGGACTACACCATATATTTT

clone size: -
V gene: TRBV7-2
J gene: TRBJ1-5
D gene: TRBD1
CDR3 protein: CASSPGTGNQPQHF
CDR3 DNA: TGTGCCAGCAGCCCCGGGACAGGCAATCAGCCCCAGCATTTT

clone size: -
V gene: TRBV5-4
J gene: TRBJ2-1
D gene: TRBD2
CDR3 protein: CASSSGTSRFSYNEQFF
CDR3 DNA: TGTGCCAGCAGCTCCGGGACTAGCCGTTTTTCTTACAATGAGCAGTTCTTC

clone size: few
V gene: TRBV7-8
J gene: TRBJ1-2
D gene: TRBD1
CDR3 protein: CASSLETGGTLFYGYTF
CDR3 DNA: TGTGCCAGCAGCTTAGAAACAGGGGGCACCCTTTTCTATGGCTACACCTTC

clone size: -
V gene: TRBV5-8
J gene: TRBJ2-5
D gene: -
CDR3 protein: CASSWGLETQYF
CDR3 DNA: TGTGCCAGCAGCTGGGGGCTTGAGACCCAGTACTTC

clone size: -
V gene: TRBV6-5
J gene: TRBJ2-3
D gene: -
CDR3 protein: CASSYSISSDTQYF
CDR3 DNA: TGTGCCAGCAGTTACTCGATCTCTAGCGATACGCAGTATTTT

clone size: -
V gene: TRBV15
J gene: TRBJ2-2
D gene: -
CDR3 protein: CATSRSRVPGELFF
CDR3 DNA: TGTGCCACCAGCAGGAGCAGGGTCCCCGGGGAGCTGTTTTTT

clone size: -
V gene: TRBV25-1
J gene: TRBJ2-2
D gene: -
CDR3 protein: CASSVTGLNTGELFF
CDR3 DNA: TGTGCCAGCAGTGTTACAGGTCTGAACACCGGGGAGCTGTTTTTT

clone size: -
V gene: TRBV5-1
J gene: TRBJ2-7
D gene: TRBD1
CDR3 protein: CASSGGTVLGLYEQYF
CDR3 DNA: TGCGCCAGCAGCGGTGGGACAGTCCTGGGGCTTTACGAGCAGTACTTC

clone size: -
V gene: TRBV29-1
J gene: TRBJ2-2
D gene: TRBD1
CDR3 protein: CSVNQGAGGELFF
CDR3 DNA: TGCAGCGTCAACCAGGGGGCTGGCGGGGAGCTGTTTTTT

clone size: -
V gene: TRBV28
J gene: TRBJ2-7
D gene: -
CDR3 protein: CASSLERVSSYEQYF
CDR3 DNA: TGTGCCAGCAGTTTAGAGAGGGTCTCCTCCTACGAGCAGTACTTC

clone size: -
V gene: TRBV7-9
J gene: TRBJ1-1
D gene: TRBD1
CDR3 protein: CASSSTTGNLMNTEAFF
CDR3 DNA: TGTGCCAGCAGCTCGACGACAGGGAATCTTATGAACACTGAAGCTTTCTTT

clone size: -
V gene: TRBV11-1
J gene: TRBJ1-1
D gene: -
CDR3 protein: CASSLQGYSAFF
CDR3 DNA: TGTGCCAGCAGCTTACAGGGTTATTCGGCTTTCTTT

clone size: once
V gene: TRBV11-1
J gene: TRBJ1-2
D gene: -
CDR3 protein: CASSSGQFRGYTF
CDR3 DNA: TGTGCCAGCAGCTCTGGACAGTTTCGGGGCTACACCTTC

clone size: -
V gene: TRBV7-2
J gene: TRBJ1-2
D gene: -
CDR3 protein: CASSKGGVGNYGYTF
CDR3 DNA: TGTGCCAGCAGTAAAGGGGGGGTAGGGAACTATGGCTACACCTTC

clone size: -
V gene: TRBV2
J gene: TRBJ2-7
D gene: -
CDR3 protein: CASSDGGRGSYEQYF
CDR3 DNA: TGTGCCAGCAGTGATGGGGGCAGGGGTTCCTACGAGCAGTACTTC

clone size: -
V gene: TRBV6-5
J gene: TRBJ1-2
D gene: TRBD1
CDR3 protein: CASSYLTGGHYGYTF
CDR3 DNA: TGTGCCAGCAGTTACTTGACAGGGGGTCACTATGGCTACACCTTC

clone size: -
V gene: TRBV7-7
J gene: TRBJ2-5
D gene: TRBD2
CDR3 protein: CASATSGEETQYF
CDR3 DNA: TGTGCCAGCGCTACTAGCGGGGAAGAGACCCAGTACTTC

clone size: -
V gene: TRBV6-1
J gene: TRBJ2-5
D gene: TRBD2
CDR3 protein: CASSDYLAGGFRETQYF
CDR3 DNA: TGTGCCAGCAGTGATTATTTAGCGGGGGGATTCAGGGAGACCCAGTACTTC

clone size: -
V gene: TRBV5-1
J gene: TRBJ1-4
D gene: TRBD1
CDR3 protein: CASGSGQGQEKLFF
CDR3 DNA: TGCGCCAGCGGATCGGGACAGGGACAGGAAAAACTGTTTTTT

clone size: few
V gene: TRBV19
J gene: TRBJ2-3
D gene: TRBD1
CDR3 protein: CAATGGSTDTQYF
CDR3 DNA: TGTGCCGCGACAGGGGGCTCCACAGATACGCAGTATTTT

clone size: -
V gene: TRBV7-6
J gene: TRBJ2-7
D gene: TRBD2
CDR3 protein: CASNPGLASYEQYF
CDR3 DNA: TGTGCCAGCAATCCGGGACTAGCCTCCTACGAGCAGTACTTC

clone size: -
V gene: TRBV19
J gene: TRBJ2-7
D gene: -
CDR3 protein: CASSIVNSGYEQYF
CDR3 DNA: TGTGCCAGTAGTATAGTTAACAGCGGATACGAGCAGTACTTC

clone size: -
V gene: TRBV5-5
J gene: TRBJ1-1
D gene: -
CDR3 protein: CASSLGTQTEAFF
CDR3 DNA: TGTGCCAGCAGCTTGGGCACCCAGACTGAAGCTTTCTTT

clone size: -
V gene: TRBV29-1
J gene: TRBJ1-2
D gene: -
CDR3 protein: CSVEWGRQGRGYGYTF
CDR3 DNA: TGCAGCGTTGAATGGGGGCGGCAGGGAAGGGGCTATGGCTACACCTTC

clone size: -
V gene: TRBV6-5
J gene: TRBJ1-1
D gene: -
CDR3 protein: CASSYSRISNTEAFF
CDR3 DNA: TGTGCCAGCAGTTATTCGCGGATATCGAACACTGAAGCTTTCTTT

clone size: -
V gene: TRBV2
J gene: TRBJ2-1
D gene: TRBD2
CDR3 protein: CASSVGRGEYNEQFF
CDR3 DNA: TGTGCCAGCAGTGTGGGTCGGGGGGAATACAATGAGCAGTTCTTC

clone size: many
V gene: TRBV19
J gene: TRBJ1-2
D gene: -
CDR3 protein: CASMGGLDGYTF
CDR3 DNA: TGTGCCAGTATGGGGGGATTGGACGGCTACACCTTC

clone size: -
V gene: TRBV6-5
J gene: TRBJ1-1
D gene: -
CDR3 protein: CASREGITEAFF
CDR3 DNA: TGTGCCAGCAGGGAGGGGATCACTGAAGCTTTCTTT

clone size: -
V gene: TRBV3-1/TRBV3-2
J gene: TRBJ2-1
D gene: TRBD1
CDR3 protein: CASSQRNRGRNEQFF
CDR3 DNA: TGTGCCAGCAGCCAACGAAACAGGGGGCGGAATGAGCAGTTCTTC

clone size: -
V gene: TRBV20-1
J gene: TRBJ2-7
D gene: TRBD2
CDR3 protein: CSASSGGAGEQYF
CDR3 DNA: TGCAGTGCTAGTAGCGGGGGAGCGGGCGAGCAGTACTTC

clone size: -
V gene: TRBV10-1
J gene: TRBJ2-2
D gene: -
CDR3 protein: CASSVLRTGELFF
CDR3 DNA: TGCGCCAGCAGCGTATTGCGAACCGGGGAGCTGTTTTTT

clone size: -
V gene: TRBV19
J gene: TRBJ2-2
D gene: -
CDR3 protein: CASNLAGVTGELFF
CDR3 DNA: TGTGCCAGTAATCTGGCAGGGGTGACCGGGGAGCTGTTTTTT

clone size: -
V gene: TRBV15
J gene: TRBJ1-5
D gene: TRBD1
CDR3 protein: CATSIRTGRNQPQHF
CDR3 DNA: TGTGCCACCAGCATTCGGACAGGGCGGAATCAGCCCCAGCATTTT

clone size: -
V gene: TRBV5-4
J gene: TRBJ1-2
D gene: TRBD1
CDR3 protein: CASRSIYRGQGDGYTF
CDR3 DNA: TGTGCCAGCAGGTCAATTTACCGGGGACAGGGGGATGGCTACACCTTC

clone size: -
V gene: TRBV6-5
J gene: TRBJ1-2
D gene: -
CDR3 protein: CASELTVQGNYGYTF
CDR3 DNA: TGTGCCAGCGAATTGACGGTCCAGGGAAACTATGGCTACACCTTC

clone size: -
V gene: TRBV6-1
J gene: TRBJ1-4
D gene: -
CDR3 protein: CASSERSGSNEKLFF
CDR3 DNA: TGTGCCAGCAGTGAAAGGTCAGGGTCTAACGAAAAACTGTTTTTT

clone size: -
V gene: TRBV14
J gene: TRBJ2-4
D gene: -
CDR3 protein: CASSHIKNIQYF
CDR3 DNA: TGTGCCAGCAGCCATATTAAAAACATTCAGTACTTC

clone size: few
V gene: TRBV2
J gene: TRBJ2-7
D gene: TRBD1
CDR3 protein: CASRRGQGEGEQYF
CDR3 DNA: TGTGCCAGCAGGAGGGGGCAGGGGGAAGGCGAGCAGTACTTC